Sequencing of this T cell receptor beta chain was carried out in a study of Graves' ophthalmopathy and Graves' hyperthyroidism. This clonotype appeared many times. Its specificity is unknown. Investigators amplified TCR beta CDR3 regions from RNA transcripts. RT-PCR was first run with HTBI primers, then multiplex PCR in a second round. TCRdb processed the multiplex PCR reads anew with MiXCR; each CDR3 protein has one entry. The sample lists 500,000 to 800,000 distinct CDR3 sequences, about 41% seen once, with over 2.5% in the top ten. Broader study findings: Blood also harbored most expanded thyroid clonotypes above 0.001 frequency.

Ophthalmopathy donors were characterized by moderate-to-severe activity, CAS of at least 3, NOSPECS of at least 4, and duration under 3 months. The V end was cut by 3 bases, the J end by 10 bases, with 11 bases between. The V gene's germline CDR1 is SGDLS and CDR2 YYNGEE. The CDR3 contains 13 residues. This chain uses TRBV9 with TRBJ1-6; D possibly corresponds to TRBD1 (6 bases). Sample: peripheral blood. This clonotype was sampled from an adult man with Graves' ophthalmopathy. CDR3 in DNA: TGTGCCAGCAGCGGGGGCGGGGGCTCACCCCTCCACTTT. Protein product: CASSGGGGSPLHF.